This TCR beta chain stems from a study of OX40 agonist ivuxolimab in advanced cancers. Across the study: Every 2 weeks, patients got intravenous ivuxolimab at one of six dose levels (0.01-10 mg/kg).

The germline V gene has CDR1 SGHKS and CDR2 YYEKEE (reference sequence). CDR3 length: 17 residues. Trimming took 3 bases from V and 3 from J, leaving 22 bases between them. Produced via immunoSEQ multiplex PCR; TCRdb's table is partial and in-frame only. The sample records tens of thousands of clones, roughly 84% being singletons. The V gene is TRBV5-5, the J gene TRBJ2-7; tentatively, D is TRBD2 (6 bases). The sequencing here drew on CD4+ or CD8+ T cells sorted from blood, taken in a trial of the OX40 agonist ivuxolimab. The source of this sequence is an adult with an advanced solid tumor such as melanoma, head and neck, liver or kidney cancer. CDR3 protein: CASSSQWAGEEGYEQYF. DNA for the CDR3: TGTGCCAGCAGCTCCCAGTGGGCGGGCGAGGAGGGCTACGAGCAGTACTTC.